The rows below give T cell receptor beta chains drawn from one sample of a study of T cell changes during pregnancy in multiple sclerosis. Measured with immunoSEQ multiplex PCR; TCRdb has only the in-frame clones, and not every one. The data hold about 50,000 clones, with 90% observed a single time. The starting material was peripheral blood, obtained after pregnancy. The receptors come from a female donor in good health, enrolled as a control in a pregnancy study. The CDR3 runs from the conserved cysteine through the conserved F or W. The order of the fields is clone size, CDR3 length, J gene, V gene, D gene, CDR3 protein, CDR3 DNA. D genes are given only for firm matches. Not all rows give a size; the values are once, few, many and, for expanded clones, a class.

. 15 TRBJ1-3 TRBV6-5 . CASKNGVASGNTIYF TGTGCCAGCAAAAACGGGGTCGCCTCTGGAAACACCATATATTTT
. 12 TRBJ2-3 TRBV7-2 . CASSPIYDTQYF TGTGCCAGCAGCCCCATCTATGATACGCAGTATTTT
. 13 TRBJ2-7 TRBV27 . CASSLPLRSRQYF TGTGCCAGCAGTTTACCCCTTCGTTCGAGGCAGTACTTC
. 13 TRBJ1-1 TRBV19 . CASSIVKNTEAFF TGTGCCAGTAGTATAGTAAAGAACACTGAAGCTTTCTTT
. 15 TRBJ2-3 TRBV6-4 TRBD2 CASSRTAGGPDTQYF TGTGCCAGCAGCCGGACAGCGGGAGGGCCCGATACGCAGTATTTT
once 17 TRBJ2-1 TRBV27 TRBD2 CASSFGTSGSRYNEQFF TGTGCCAGCAGTTTTGGGACTAGCGGGAGTAGATACAATGAGCAGTTCTTC
. 14 TRBJ2-7 TRBV5-1 . CASSQWSGTYEQYF TGCGCCAGCAGCCAATGGTCAGGGACCTACGAGCAGTACTTC
. 11 TRBJ1-2 TRBV28 . CASSLGSRYTF TGTGCCAGCAGTCTCGGTTCTCGCTACACCTTC
. 15 TRBJ1-6 TRBV5-1 . CASSPGGPSESPLHF TGCGCCAGCAGCCCGGGGGGACCGTCGGAATCACCCCTCCACTTT
. 14 TRBJ1-1 TRBV7-8 TRBD1 CASSGDRGDTEAFF TGTGCCAGCAGCGGCGACAGGGGAGACACTGAAGCTTTCTTT
. 13 TRBJ1-1 TRBV6-5 . CASSTTLNTEAFF TGTGCCAGCAGTACGACACTGAACACTGAAGCTTTCTTT
. 19 TRBJ2-6 TRBV5-1 . CASSLEGRVTSSGANVLTF TGCGCCAGCAGCTTGGAAGGCAGGGTCACATCCTCTGGGGCCAACGTCCTGACTTTC
. 13 TRBJ2-7 TRBV6-5 TRBD1 CASSRTGVGEQYF TGTGCTAGCAGCCGAACAGGGGTCGGCGAGCAGTACTTC
once 16 TRBJ2-2 TRBV19 . CASSILGGANTGELFF TGTGCCAGTAGTATTCTGGGCGGGGCGAACACCGGGGAGCTGTTTTTT
. 15 TRBJ1-5 TRBV19 TRBD1 CASSMTGAGNQPQHF TGTGCCAGTAGTATGACAGGGGCGGGGAATCAGCCCCAGCATTTT
. 13 TRBJ2-1 TRBV7-9 TRBD2 CASSRGTSNEQFF TGTGCCAGCAGTCGCGGGACTAGCAATGAGCAGTTCTTC
. 16 TRBJ1-5 TRBV29-1 . CSVETWAPGTNTAQHF TGCAGCGTCGAGACGTGGGCCCCAGGGACAAATACGGCCCAGCATTTT
. 14 TRBJ2-3 TRBV19 . CASKEAGERDTQYF TGTGCCAGTAAGGAGGCCGGGGAAAGGGATACGCAGTATTTT
. 13 TRBJ2-2 TRBV6-1 TRBD2 CATRLAGGGELFF TGTGCCACCCGACTAGCGGGGGGCGGGGAGCTGTTTTTT
. 15 TRBJ1-2 TRBV30 TRBD1 CAWSQLDRSNYGYTF TGTGCCTGGAGTCAGCTGGACAGGAGTAACTATGGCTACACCTTC
. 15 TRBJ1-3 TRBV9 TRBD1 CASSVGTGTGNTIYF TGTGCCAGCAGCGTAGGGACAGGTACTGGAAACACCATATATTTT
. 12 TRBJ2-3 TRBV2 . CARGPLTDTQYF TGTGCCAGGGGGCCGCTGACAGATACGCAGTATTTT
. 15 TRBJ2-7 TRBV6-1 TRBD2 CASSPTGTITYEQYF TGTGCCAGCAGTCCCACCGGGACTATCACCTACGAGCAGTACTTC
. 11 TRBJ2-5 TRBV14 . CASGQRETQYF TGTGCCAGCGGACAGAGGGAGACCCAGTACTTC
. 17 TRBJ1-3 TRBV9 TRBD1 CASSEGQGVRTGNTIYF TGTGCCAGCAGCGAGGGACAGGGCGTGAGGACTGGAAACACCATATATTTT
. 14 TRBJ2-3 TRBV2 TRBD1 CASSVQGYGDTQYF TGTGCCAGCAGTGTACAGGGGTATGGAGATACGCAGTATTTT
. 14 TRBJ2-2 TRBV4-3 . CASSQGPGYGELFF TGCGCCAGCAGCCAAGGTCCGGGATACGGGGAGCTGTTTTTT
. 15 TRBJ2-5 TRBV7-3 TRBD2 CASSLRRGGLETQYF TGTGCCAGCAGCTTACGGCGGGGGGGCTTAGAGACCCAGTACTTC
. 16 TRBJ2-3 TRBV4-3 TRBD2 CASSQELAGGPDTQYF TGCGCCAGCAGCCAAGAACTAGCGGGGGGGCCAGATACGCAGTATTTT